The 20 T cell receptor beta chains given below trace back to one sample, sequenced in a study of T cell repertoires in cytomegalovirus infection. MiXCR, applied by TCRdb to the reads, yields one record per CDR3 protein. Found here are nearly 450,000 distinct CDR3 sequences, about 33% of them singletons; the top ten hold roughly an eighth. Material for sequencing was PBMCs. All receptors derive from a human donor in good health (CMV status not recorded). Some clones in this sample may be carry-over from other donors' samples.

V is TRBV20-1 and J is TRBJ1-1; 8 bases fit TRBD1. The CDR3 totals 13 residues. V shed 2 bases, J shed 5 bases, and the junction held 4 bases outside the gene matches. The V gene's germline CDR1 is DFQATT and CDR2 SNEGSKA (reference sequence). The CDR3 sequence is CSARRQGATEAFF. The DNA of the CDR3 is TGCAGTGCTAGAAGGCAGGGGGCAACTGAAGCTTTCTTT.

Concerning this clonotype: Its ends do not fully match the called genes, so a read error is possible. DNA of the CDR3: TGTGCCAGCAGCTTAGATACCACCTCTAGGGCCAAAAACATTCAGTCCTTC. This encodes CASSLDTTSRAKNIQSF. The chain joins TRBV7-2 to TRBJ2-4; D remains unclear. The CDR3 covers 17 residues. Germline CDR1 SGHTA, CDR2 FQGNSA.

This clonotype was seen a few times. The rearrangement joins TRBV5-1 to TRBJ2-3; D is undetermined. Germline CDR1 is SGHRS and CDR2 is YFSETQ. V was pared by 5 bases and J by 9 bases, with 19 bases between. CDR3 size: 14 residues. The CDR3 loop reads CASRSGPTEGTQYF. The DNA of the CDR3 is TGCGCCAGCAGGTCCGGCCCCACCGAAGGGACGCAGTATTTT.

This clonotype showed up many times. V gene TRBV7-2 combines with J gene TRBJ2-2; 10 bases align to TRBD2. The CDR3 covers 15 residues. Losses at the gene ends were 5 bases for V and 7 bases for J; bases not matched to a gene: 7. CDR1 and CDR2 from the germline V gene are SGHTA and FQGNSA. DNA for the CDR3: TGTGCCAGCAGCACCCAGCGGGGGGGTAACGGGGAGCTGTTTTTT. It yields the protein CASSTQRGGNGELFF.

Only a few counts were recorded for this clonotype. This chain links TRBV15 with TRBJ1-1; 9 nucleotides align to TRBD1. The CDR3 extends over 14 amino acids. V shed 8 bases and J 7 bases; nucleotides not matched to a gene: 11. Per germline, CDR1 LNHNV and CDR2 YYDKDF (reference sequence). The CDR3 region has the DNA TGTGCCACCGCGCGGGGCCGACAGGGGGATGAAGCTTTCTTT. Amino acids: CATARGRQGDEAFF.

The rearrangement joins TRBV25-1 to TRBJ1-5; no clear D gene. The germline gives CDR1 MGHDK, CDR2 SYGVNS. V shed 3 bases and J shed 6 bases, with 21 bases lying between them. The CDR3 sequence is 17 residues long. The chain's CDR3 is CASSEPQRTKPGQPQHF. The CDR3 DNA reads TGTGCCAGCAGTGAGCCACAGAGGACCAAACCCGGTCAGCCCCAGCATTTT.

Notes on this clonotype: An end of the junction differs from the germline gene, which may be a read error. The chain has TRBV6-2 or TRBV6-3 and TRBJ1-1; no clear D. CDR1 and CDR2 from the germline V gene are MNHEY and SVGEGT. The CDR3 has 15 amino acids. The chain's CDR3 is CDSSSLYQASTEAFF. The CDR3 DNA is TGTGACAGCAGTTCCCTATACCAGGCGAGCACTGAAGCTTTCTTT.

The V gene is TRBV14, the J gene TRBJ1-2; no definite D call. Germline V gene sequence: CDR1 SGHDN, CDR2 FVKESK. V lost 1 base and J 8 bases, leaving 11 bases between the germline ends. The CDR3 extends over 13 amino acids. The CDR3 sequence: CASSQVESGGYTF. In nucleotides, the CDR3 is TGTGCCAGCAGCCAAGTGGAATCTGGCGGCTACACCTTC.

The gene calls are TRBV11-2 and TRBJ2-7; 8 bases match TRBD2. V gave up 3 bases and J gave up 7 bases; unmatched junction bases: 5. The CDR3 covers 13 residues. Germline CDR1 SGHAT, CDR2 FQNNGV. Here the CDR3 reads CASSFVRGGEQYF. The CDR3 coding sequence is TGTGCCAGCAGCTTTGTTCGGGGGGGTGAGCAGTACTTC. Combining the CDR3 with reference TRBV11-2 and TRBJ2-7 gives the whole variable domain EAGVAQSPRYKIIEKRQSVAFWCNPISGHATLYWYQQILGQGPKLLIQFQNNGVVDDSQLPKDRFSAERLKGVDSTLKIQPAKLEDSAVYLCASSFVRGGEQYFGPGTRLTVT.

This chain uses TRBV19 with TRBJ2-1, with 7 bases identical to TRBD2. The CDR3 totals 14 residues. After removal of 9 bases from V and 9 bases from J, the junction contained 14 bases not matched to a gene. CDR1 is LNHDA and CDR2 is SQIVND in the germline V gene (reference sequence). CDR3 region: CASNTWGGGSEQFF. CDR3 sequence (DNA): TGTGCCAGCAATACCTGGGGGGGGGGTTCTGAGCAGTTCTTC.

As concerns this clonotype: It may be a read error: a sequence one base away is much more abundant. The chain is built from TRBV6-1 and TRBJ1-6; D remains unclear. Trimming pared 7 bases from V and 6 bases from J, leaving 7 bases between. Germline loops: CDR1 MNHNS, CDR2 SASEGT. The CDR3 consists of 12 residues. CDR3 protein: CASIYSNSPLHF. Written as DNA, the CDR3 is TGTGCCAGCATTTACAGTAATTCACCCCTCCACTTT.

This sequence joins TRBV2 and TRBJ1-1; D is ambiguous. V was trimmed by 7 bases and J by 0 bases, leaving 12 bases between them. CDR1 is SNHLY and CDR2 is FYNNEI in the germline V gene. This CDR3 region has 14 residues. CDR3 residues: CASTRAGMNTEAFF. The CDR3 DNA follows: TGTGCCAGCACCCGTGCAGGAATGAACACTGAAGCTTTCTTT.

The sample holds a few counts of this clonotype. The J gene is TRBJ2-5, the V gene TRBV5-4, with D perhaps TRBD1 (6 bases). V was shortened by 3 bases and J by 5 bases, with 14 bases between the two germline ends. The CDR3 covers 14 residues. Germline V gene lookup returns CDR1 SGHNT and CDR2 YYREEE (reference sequence). The CDR3 region is CASSSKQGRETQYF. The DNA of the CDR3 is TGTGCCAGCAGCTCAAAACAGGGTAGGGAGACCCAGTACTTC.

The chain's CDR3 is CASSFSPPGQGNYEQYF. CDR3 in DNA: TGTGCCAGCAGTTTCTCCCCCCCGGGACAGGGGAACTACGAGCAGTACTTC. The gene calls are TRBV6-6 and TRBJ2-7, with 10 bases aligning to TRBD1. Trimming at V came to 4 bases and at J to 3 bases, leaving 12 bases not matched to a gene. Germline V gene data show CDR1 as MNHNY and CDR2 as SVGAGI (reference sequence). The CDR3 totals 17 residues.

This clonotype was counted at least ten times. The gene calls are TRBV7-9 and TRBJ1-2, with D perhaps TRBD1 (6 bases). CDR3 length equals 15 residues. The V gene's germline CDR1 is SEHNR and CDR2 FQNEAQ (reference sequence). V was pared by 3 bases and J by 6 bases, with 17 bases between. CDR3 loop: CASSFVRVDSHGYTF. CDR3 DNA sequence: TGTGCCAGCAGCTTCGTAAGAGTGGACAGCCATGGCTACACCTTC.

Turning to this clonotype: This sequence may be a read error, since a much larger clone differs from it by one base. The chain is built from TRBV7-3 and TRBJ1-6; no reliable D call. CDR3 length: 13 amino acids. Trimming removed 0 bases at V and 7 bases at J, with 4 bases between. Germline-derived CDR1 and CDR2 are SGHTA and FQGTGA. Here the CDR3 DNA reads TGTGCCAGCAGCTTAACGGGGAATTCACCCCTCCACTTT. Translated: CASSLTGNSPLHF.

The sample holds a few counts of this clonotype. The chain is built from TRBV20-1 and TRBJ1-1; D gene ambiguous. The V end lost 4 bases, the J end lost 1 base, and 10 bases lay between the germline ends. Germline V gives CDR1 DFQATT, CDR2 SNEGSKA (reference sequence). This CDR3 has 13 amino acids. The CDR3 DNA is TGCAGTGCTAAGGAGGCACGGAACACTGAAGCTTTCTTT. Encoded protein: CSAKEARNTEAFF.

CDR3: CASSQDRALEQFF. The CDR3 DNA reads as TGTGCCAGCAGCCAAGATCGGGCTTTGGAGCAGTTCTTC. The chain recombines TRBV4-2 with TRBJ2-1; no clear D. Trimming took 0 bases from V and 10 from J, leaving 10 bases between them. This CDR3 region has 13 residues. Germline-derived CDR1 and CDR2 are LGHNA and YNFKEQ.

This clonotype was seen more than once but under ten times. CDR3 in DNA: TGTGCCAGTACACGTGCCGACGGCCTTGGCTATGGCTACACCTTC. Its protein product is CASTRADGLGYGYTF. V gene TRBV19 combines with J gene TRBJ1-2; D uncertain. CDR1 is LNHDA, CDR2 SQIVND, per germline (reference sequence). The germline V and J ends were trimmed by 7 bases and 4 bases, with 19 bases remaining between them. CDR3 size: 15 residues. Based on the CDR3 plus reference TRBV19 and TRBJ1-2, the full variable domain is DGGITQSPKYLFRKEGQNVTLSCEQNLNHDAMYWYRQDPGQGLRLIYYSQIVNDFQKGDIAEGYSVSREKKESFPLTVTSAQKNPTAFYLCASTRADGLGYGYTFGSGTRLTVV.

The gene calls are TRBV15 and TRBJ2-5; 9 nucleotides match TRBD2. Trimming at V came to 11 bases and at J to 1 base, leaving 5 bases not matched to a gene. The CDR3 totals 13 residues. Germline V gives CDR1 LNHNV, CDR2 YYDKDF (reference sequence). As DNA, the CDR3 is TGTGCCGCCCATAGCGGGGGCCAAGAGACCCAGTACTTC. Residues: CAAHSGGQETQYF.